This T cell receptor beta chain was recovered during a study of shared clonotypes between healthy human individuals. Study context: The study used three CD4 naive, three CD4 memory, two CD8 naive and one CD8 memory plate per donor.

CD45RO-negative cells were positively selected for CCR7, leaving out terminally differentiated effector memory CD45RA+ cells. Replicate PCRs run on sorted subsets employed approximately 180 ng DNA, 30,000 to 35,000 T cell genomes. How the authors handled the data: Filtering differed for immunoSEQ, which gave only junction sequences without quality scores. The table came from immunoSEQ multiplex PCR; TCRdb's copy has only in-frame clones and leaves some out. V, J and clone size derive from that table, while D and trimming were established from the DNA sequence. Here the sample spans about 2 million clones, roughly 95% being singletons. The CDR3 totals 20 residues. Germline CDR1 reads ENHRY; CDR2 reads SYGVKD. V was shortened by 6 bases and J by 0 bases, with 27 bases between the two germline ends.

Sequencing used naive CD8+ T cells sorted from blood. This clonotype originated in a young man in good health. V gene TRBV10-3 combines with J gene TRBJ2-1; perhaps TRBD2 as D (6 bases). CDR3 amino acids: CAIRPTGGTLNQGSYNEQFF. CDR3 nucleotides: TGTGCCATCAGGCCCACAGGCGGGACTCTAAATCAGGGCTCCTACAATGAGCAGTTCTTC.